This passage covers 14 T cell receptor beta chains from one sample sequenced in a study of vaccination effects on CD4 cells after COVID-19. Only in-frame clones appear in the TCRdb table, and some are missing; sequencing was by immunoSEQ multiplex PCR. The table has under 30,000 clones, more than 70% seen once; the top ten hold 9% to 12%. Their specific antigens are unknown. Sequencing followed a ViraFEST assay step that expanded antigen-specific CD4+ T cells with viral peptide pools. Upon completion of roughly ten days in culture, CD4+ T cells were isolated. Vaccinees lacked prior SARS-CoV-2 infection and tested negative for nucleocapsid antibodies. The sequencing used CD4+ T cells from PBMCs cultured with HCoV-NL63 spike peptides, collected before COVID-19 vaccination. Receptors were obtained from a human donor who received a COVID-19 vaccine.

CDR3 DNA: TGTGCCAGCAGCTTACGAAGTACTGTCACCGGGGAGCTGTTTTTT. Translation gives CASSLRSTVTGELFF. The chain carries TRBV11-2 and TRBJ2-2; no clear D. CDR3 size: 15 residues. In germline, CDR1 is SGHAT, CDR2 FQNNGV. Trimming removed 2 bases from V and 4 bases from J, with 11 bases in between.

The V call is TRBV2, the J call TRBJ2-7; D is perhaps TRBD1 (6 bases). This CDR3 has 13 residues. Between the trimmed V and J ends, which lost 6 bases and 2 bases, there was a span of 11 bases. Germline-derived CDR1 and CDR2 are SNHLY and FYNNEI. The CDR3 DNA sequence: TGTGCCAGCAGCCCCCAGGGGACCTACGAGCAGTACTTC. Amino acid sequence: CASSPQGTYEQYF.

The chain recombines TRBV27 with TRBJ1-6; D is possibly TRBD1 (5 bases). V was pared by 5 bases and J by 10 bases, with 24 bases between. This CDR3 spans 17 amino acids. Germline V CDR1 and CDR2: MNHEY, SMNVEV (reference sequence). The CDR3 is CASSLLPPSGRESPLHF. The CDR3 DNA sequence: TGTGCCAGCAGTCTCCTTCCCCCCTCGGGACGAGAATCACCCCTCCACTTT.

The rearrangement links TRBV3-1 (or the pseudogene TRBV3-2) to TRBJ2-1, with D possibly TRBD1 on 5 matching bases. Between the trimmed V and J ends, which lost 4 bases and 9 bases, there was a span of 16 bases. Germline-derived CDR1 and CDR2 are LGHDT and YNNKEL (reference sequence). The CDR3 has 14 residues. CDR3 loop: CASSPTPTDGEQFF. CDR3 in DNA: TGTGCCAGCAGCCCTACTCCGACAGACGGTGAGCAGTTCTTC.

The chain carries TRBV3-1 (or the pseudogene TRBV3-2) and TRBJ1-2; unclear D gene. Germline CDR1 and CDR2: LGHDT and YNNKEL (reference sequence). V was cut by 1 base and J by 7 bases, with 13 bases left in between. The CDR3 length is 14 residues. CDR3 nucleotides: TGTGCCAGCAGCCAAGGTGGGAAGGGCTCTGGCTACACCTTC. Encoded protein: CASSQGGKGSGYTF.

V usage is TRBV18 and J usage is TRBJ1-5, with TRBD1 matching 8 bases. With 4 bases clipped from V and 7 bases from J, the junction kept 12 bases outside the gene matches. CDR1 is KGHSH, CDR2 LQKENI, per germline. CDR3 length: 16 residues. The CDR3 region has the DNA TGTGCCAGCTCACGGGGTGGGACAGGTTTGGGACAGCCCCAGCATTTT. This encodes CASSRGGTGLGQPQHF.

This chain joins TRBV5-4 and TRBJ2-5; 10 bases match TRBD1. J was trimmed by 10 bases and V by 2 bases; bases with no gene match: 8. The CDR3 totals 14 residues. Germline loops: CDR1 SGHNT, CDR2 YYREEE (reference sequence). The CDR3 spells CASSFWDRGRSQYF. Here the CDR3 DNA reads TGTGCCAGCAGCTTTTGGGACAGGGGTAGGAGCCAGTACTTC. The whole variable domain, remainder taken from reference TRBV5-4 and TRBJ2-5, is ETGVTQSPTHLIKTRGQQVTLRCSSQSGHNTVSWYQQALGQGPQFIFQYYREEENGRGNFPPRFSGLQFPNYSSELNVNALELDDSALYLCASSFWDRGRSQYFGPGTRLLVL.

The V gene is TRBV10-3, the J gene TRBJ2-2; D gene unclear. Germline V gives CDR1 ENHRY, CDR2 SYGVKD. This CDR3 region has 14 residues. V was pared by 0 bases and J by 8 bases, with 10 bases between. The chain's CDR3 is CAISESFWEGELFF. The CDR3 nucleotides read TGTGCCATCAGTGAGTCTTTTTGGGAAGGGGAGCTGTTTTTT.

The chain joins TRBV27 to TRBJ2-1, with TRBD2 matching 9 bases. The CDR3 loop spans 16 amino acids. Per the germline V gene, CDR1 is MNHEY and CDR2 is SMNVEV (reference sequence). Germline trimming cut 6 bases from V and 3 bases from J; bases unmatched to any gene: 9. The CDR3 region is CASSPLTSGLYNEQFF. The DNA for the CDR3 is TGTGCCAGCAGCCCATTGACTAGCGGACTCTACAATGAGCAGTTCTTC.

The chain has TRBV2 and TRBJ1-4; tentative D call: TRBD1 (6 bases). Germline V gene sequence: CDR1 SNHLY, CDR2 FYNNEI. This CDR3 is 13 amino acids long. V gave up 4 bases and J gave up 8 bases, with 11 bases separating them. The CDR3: CASSVGGAEKLFF. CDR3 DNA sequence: TGTGCCAGCAGTGTAGGGGGAGCCGAAAAACTGTTTTTT.

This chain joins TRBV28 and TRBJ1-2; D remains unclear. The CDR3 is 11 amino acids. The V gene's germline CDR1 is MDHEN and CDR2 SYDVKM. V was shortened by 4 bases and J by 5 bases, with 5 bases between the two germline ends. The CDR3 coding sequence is TGTGCCAGCAGTTCTAGATATGGCTACACCTTC. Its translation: CASSSRYGYTF.

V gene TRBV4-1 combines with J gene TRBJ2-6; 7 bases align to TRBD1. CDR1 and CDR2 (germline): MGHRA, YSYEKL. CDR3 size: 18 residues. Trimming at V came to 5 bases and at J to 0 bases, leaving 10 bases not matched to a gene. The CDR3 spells CASSFRQGLASGANVLTF. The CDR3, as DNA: TGCGCCAGCAGCTTCCGACAGGGCCTCGCCTCTGGGGCCAACGTCCTGACTTTC.

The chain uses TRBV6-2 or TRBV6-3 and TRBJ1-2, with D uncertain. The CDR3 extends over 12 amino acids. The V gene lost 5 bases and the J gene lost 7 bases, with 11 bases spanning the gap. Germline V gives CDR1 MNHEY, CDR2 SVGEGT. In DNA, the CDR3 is TGTGCCAGCAGTACAACTACGGTTGGCTACACCTTC. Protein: CASSTTTVGYTF.

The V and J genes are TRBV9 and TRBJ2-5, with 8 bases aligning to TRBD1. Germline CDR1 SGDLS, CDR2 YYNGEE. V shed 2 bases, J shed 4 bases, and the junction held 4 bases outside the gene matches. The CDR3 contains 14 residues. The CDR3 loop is CASSVGTGLETQYF. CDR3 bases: TGTGCCAGCAGCGTCGGGACAGGCCTAGAGACCCAGTACTTC.